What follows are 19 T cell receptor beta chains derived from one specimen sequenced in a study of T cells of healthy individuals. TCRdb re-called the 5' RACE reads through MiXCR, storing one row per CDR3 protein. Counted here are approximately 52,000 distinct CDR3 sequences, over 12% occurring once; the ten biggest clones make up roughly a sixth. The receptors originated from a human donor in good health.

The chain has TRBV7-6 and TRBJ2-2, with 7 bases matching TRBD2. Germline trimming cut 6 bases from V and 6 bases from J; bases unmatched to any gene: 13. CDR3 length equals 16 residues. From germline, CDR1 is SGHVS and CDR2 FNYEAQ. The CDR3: CASRPLFGGGSGELFF. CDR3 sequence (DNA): TGTGCCAGCAGACCCCTTTTTGGGGGAGGGTCCGGGGAGCTGTTTTTT.

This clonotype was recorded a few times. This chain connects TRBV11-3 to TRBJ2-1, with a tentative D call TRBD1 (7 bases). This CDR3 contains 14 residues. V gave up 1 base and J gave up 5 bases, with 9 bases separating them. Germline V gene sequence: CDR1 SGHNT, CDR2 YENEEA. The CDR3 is CASSLGRGDNEQFF. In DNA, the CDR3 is TGTGCCAGCAGCTTAGGCAGGGGGGACAATGAGCAGTTCTTC. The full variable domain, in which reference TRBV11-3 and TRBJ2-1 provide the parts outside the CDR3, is EAGVVQSPRYKIIEKKQPVAFWCNPISGHNTLYWYLQNLGQGPELLIRYENEEAVDDSQLPKDRFSAERLKGVDSTLKIQPAELGDSAVYLCASSLGRGDNEQFFGPGTRLTVL.

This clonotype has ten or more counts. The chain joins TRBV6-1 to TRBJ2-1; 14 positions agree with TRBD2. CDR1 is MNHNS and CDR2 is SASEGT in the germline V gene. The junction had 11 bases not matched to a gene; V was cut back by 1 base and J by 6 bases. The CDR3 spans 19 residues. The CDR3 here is CASSEVPGLAGAISNEQFF. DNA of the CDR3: TGTGCCAGCAGTGAAGTCCCGGGACTAGCGGGAGCGATCTCCAATGAGCAGTTCTTC.

CDR3 sequence reads: CASSLGGGIYGYTF. CDR3 sequence (DNA): TGTGCCAGCAGCTTAGGGGGGGGAATCTATGGCTACACCTTC. The chain recombines TRBV11-2 with TRBJ1-2; tentatively, D is TRBD1 (5 bases). Germline V CDR1 and CDR2: SGHAT, FQNNGV. V gave up 1 base and J gave up 4 bases, with 10 bases separating them. This CDR3 comprises 14 residues.

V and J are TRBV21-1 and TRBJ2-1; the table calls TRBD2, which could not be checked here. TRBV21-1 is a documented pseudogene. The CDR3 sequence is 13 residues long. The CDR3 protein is CASNKRERTSLFF. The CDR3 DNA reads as TGTGCCAGCAACAAAAGAGAAAGGACTAGTCTGTTCTTC.

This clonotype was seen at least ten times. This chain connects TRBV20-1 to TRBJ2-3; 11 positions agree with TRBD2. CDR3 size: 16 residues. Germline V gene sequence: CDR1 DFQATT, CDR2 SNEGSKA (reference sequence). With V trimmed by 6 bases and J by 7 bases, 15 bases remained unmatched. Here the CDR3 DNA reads TGCAGTGCCGTCGGAGGGACTAGCGGCCCTCGTAATACGCAGTATTTT. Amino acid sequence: CSAVGGTSGPRNTQYF.

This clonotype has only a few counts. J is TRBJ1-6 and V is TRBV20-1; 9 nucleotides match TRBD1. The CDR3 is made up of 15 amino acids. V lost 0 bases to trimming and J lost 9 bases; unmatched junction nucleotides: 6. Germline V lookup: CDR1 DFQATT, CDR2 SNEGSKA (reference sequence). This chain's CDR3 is CSARDRDRVTSPLHF. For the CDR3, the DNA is TGCAGTGCTAGAGACAGGGACAGGGTAACTTCACCCCTCCACTTT.

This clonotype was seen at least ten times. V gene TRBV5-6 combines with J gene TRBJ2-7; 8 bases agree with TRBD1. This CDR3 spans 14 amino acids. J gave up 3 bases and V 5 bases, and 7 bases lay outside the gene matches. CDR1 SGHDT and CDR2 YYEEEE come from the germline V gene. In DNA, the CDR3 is TGTGCCAGCAGTTTTGGGACAGGATACTACGAGCAGTACTTC. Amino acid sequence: CASSFGTGYYEQYF.

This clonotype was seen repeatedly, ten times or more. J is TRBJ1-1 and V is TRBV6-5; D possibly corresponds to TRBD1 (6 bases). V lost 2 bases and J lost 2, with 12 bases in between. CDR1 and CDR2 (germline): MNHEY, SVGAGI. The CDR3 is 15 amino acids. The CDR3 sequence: CASSYDWGPNTEAFF. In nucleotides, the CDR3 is TGTGCCAGCAGTTACGACTGGGGGCCAAACACTGAAGCTTTCTTT.

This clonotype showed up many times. As DNA, the CDR3 is TGTGCCAGCAGCCAAGATTCCCCCAGGACAGGGCAGGAAGCTTTCTTT. Its protein product is CASSQDSPRTGQEAFF. The V gene is TRBV14, the J gene TRBJ1-1; 8 bases are a match to TRBD1. Trimming cost V 0 bases and J 8 bases; bases outside gene matches: 11. The germline gives CDR1 SGHDN, CDR2 FVKESK. CDR3 size: 16 residues.

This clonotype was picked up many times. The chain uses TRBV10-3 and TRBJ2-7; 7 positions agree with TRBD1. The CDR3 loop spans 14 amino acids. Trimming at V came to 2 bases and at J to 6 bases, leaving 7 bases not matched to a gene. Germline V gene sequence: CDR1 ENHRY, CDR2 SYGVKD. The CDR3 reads CAISEDRASGEQYF. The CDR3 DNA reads TGTGCCATCAGTGAGGACAGGGCATCTGGCGAGCAGTACTTC.

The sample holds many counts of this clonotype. The DNA for the CDR3 is TGTGCCAGCAGTTGGGCGAGCACTGAAGCTTTCTTT. Translation: CASSWASTEAFF. This chain links TRBV6-2 or TRBV6-3 with TRBJ1-1; unclear D gene. Germline CDR1 is MNHEY and CDR2 is SVGEGT. Trimming cost V 4 bases and J 4 bases, with 7 bases left between them. This CDR3 has 12 amino acids.

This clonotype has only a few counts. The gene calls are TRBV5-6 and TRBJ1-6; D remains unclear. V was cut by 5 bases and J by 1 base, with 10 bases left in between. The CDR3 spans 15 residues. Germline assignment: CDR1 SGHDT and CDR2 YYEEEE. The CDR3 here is CASSFGESYNSPLHF. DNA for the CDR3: TGTGCCAGCAGTTTCGGGGAATCCTATAATTCACCCCTCCACTTT. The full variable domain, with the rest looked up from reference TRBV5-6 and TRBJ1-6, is DAGVTQSPTHLIKTRGQQVTLRCSPKSGHDTVSWYQQALGQGPQFIFQYYEEEERQRGNFPDRFSGHQFPNYSSELNVNALLLGDSALYLCASSFGESYNSPLHFGNGTRLTVT.

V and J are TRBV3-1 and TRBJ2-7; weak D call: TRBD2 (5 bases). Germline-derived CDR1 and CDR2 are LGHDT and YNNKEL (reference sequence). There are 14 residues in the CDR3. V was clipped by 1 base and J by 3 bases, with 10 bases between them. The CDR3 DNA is TGTGCCAGCAGCCAAGCGGGAACATACTACGAGCAGTACTTC. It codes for CASSQAGTYYEQYF.

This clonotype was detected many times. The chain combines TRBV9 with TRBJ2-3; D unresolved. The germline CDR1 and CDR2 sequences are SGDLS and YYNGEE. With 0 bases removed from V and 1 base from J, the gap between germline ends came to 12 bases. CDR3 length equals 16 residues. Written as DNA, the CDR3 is TGTGCCAGCAGCGTAGCGGTTGCTCGGGGCACAGATACGCAGTATTTT. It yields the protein CASSVAVARGTDTQYF.

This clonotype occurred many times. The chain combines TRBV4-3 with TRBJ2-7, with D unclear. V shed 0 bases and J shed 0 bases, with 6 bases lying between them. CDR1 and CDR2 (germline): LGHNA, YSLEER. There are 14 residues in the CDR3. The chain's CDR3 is CASSQDYRSYEQYF. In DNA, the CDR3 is TGCGCCAGCAGCCAAGATTACCGCTCCTACGAGCAGTACTTC.

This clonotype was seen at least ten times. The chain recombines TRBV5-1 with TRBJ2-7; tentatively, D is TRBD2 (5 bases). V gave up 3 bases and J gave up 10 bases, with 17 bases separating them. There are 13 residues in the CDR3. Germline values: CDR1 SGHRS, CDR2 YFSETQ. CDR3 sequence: CASSSDTARGQYF. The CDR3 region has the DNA TGCGCCAGCAGCTCAGACACGGCCCGGGGACAGTACTTC.

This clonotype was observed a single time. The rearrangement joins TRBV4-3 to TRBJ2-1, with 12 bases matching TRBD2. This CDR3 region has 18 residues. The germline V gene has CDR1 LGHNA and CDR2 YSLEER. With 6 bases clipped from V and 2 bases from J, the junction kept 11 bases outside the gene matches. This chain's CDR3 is CASSPSSGGAYPYNEQFF. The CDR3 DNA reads TGCGCCAGCAGTCCCTCTAGCGGGGGGGCCTACCCCTACAATGAGCAGTTCTTC.

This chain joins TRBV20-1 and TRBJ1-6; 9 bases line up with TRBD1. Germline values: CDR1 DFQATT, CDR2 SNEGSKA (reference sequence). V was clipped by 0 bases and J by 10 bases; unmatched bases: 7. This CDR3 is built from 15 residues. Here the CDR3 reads CSARDLGQGYSPLHF. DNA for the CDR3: TGCAGTGCTAGAGATCTGGGACAGGGTTACTCACCCCTCCACTTT.